A selection of T cell receptor beta chains follows, all from one sample in a study of cytomegalovirus exposure and HLA in healthy donors. Data came from immunoSEQ multiplex PCR; TCRdb stores just in-frame clones and leaves some out. The repertoire has about 170,000 clones, around three quarters of them found once; the top ten carry 1%. Material for sequencing was PBMCs. These receptor sequences come from a woman in her fifties or sixties in good health and CMV-seropositive. Each CDR3 is given with its conserved first and last residue. A D gene is named only where the DNA matches it firmly. Only part of the rows carry a size: once, few, many, or a class if the clone is expanded.

TRBV5-1,TRBJ1-5,.,TRBD1,TGCGCCAGCAGCCCAGACAGGGGGGATCAGCCCCAGCATTTT,CASSPDRGDQPQHF
TRBV27,TRBJ1-6,.,.,TGTGCCAGCGCCCGGGCCTATAATTCACCCCTCCACTTT,CASARAYNSPLHF
TRBV13,TRBJ1-2,.,.,TGTGCCAGCAGCTTAAATTTCCGGGAACAGACCGTCTATGGCTACACCTTC,CASSLNFREQTVYGYTF
TRBV29-1,TRBJ2-1,.,.,TGCAGCGTGGAGGGGCTCGGAGACAATGAGCAGTTCTTC,CSVEGLGDNEQFF
TRBV27,TRBJ2-7,.,TRBD1,TGTGCCAGCAGCCCTGCGCGGGACAGGCGAACCTACGAGCAGTACTTC,CASSPARDRRTYEQYF
TRBV6-6,TRBJ2-4,.,TRBD2,TGTGCCAGCAGTCTCCCGACTAGCGGTAAAAACATTCAGTACTTC,CASSLPTSGKNIQYF
TRBV6-5,TRBJ2-7,.,.,TGTGCCGCGGGTAGGGGGAAGACTTACGAGCAGTACTTC,CAAGRGKTYEQYF
TRBV9,TRBJ1-5,.,.,TGTGCCAGCAGCGTAGGTCCCGATCAAGGCCGAGGTCAGCCCCAGCATTTT,CASSVGPDQGRGQPQHF
TRBV10-1,TRBJ2-4,.,TRBD2,TGCGCCAGCACCACACTTTCCGGGACTAGTGCCAAAAACATTCAGTACTTC,CASTTLSGTSAKNIQYF
TRBV7-2,TRBJ1-6,few,TRBD1,TGTGCCAGCAGCTCCCAGGGGGCCGAAAATTCACCCCTCCACTTT,CASSSQGAENSPLHF
TRBV4-3,TRBJ2-1,.,TRBD1,TGCGCCAGCAGCCATAGTAGGCAGGGGGCAATCAATGAGCAGTTCTTC,CASSHSRQGAINEQFF
TRBV10-2,TRBJ2-1,few,TRBD2,TGCGCCAGCAGTGATTCAAGTCTAGCGGGGGGGCGGGATGAGCAGTTCTTC,CASSDSSLAGGRDEQFF
TRBV19,TRBJ1-1,once,.,TGTGCCAGTAGTATCCGGGGGAACACTGAAGCTTTCTTT,CASSIRGNTEAFF
TRBV7-2,TRBJ2-7,.,.,TGTGCCAGCAGCCCCCAATACGAGCAGTACTTC,CASSPQYEQYF
TRBV2,TRBJ2-7,.,.,TGTGCCAGCAGTGAAGCGCATGGAGGACGGGCCGAGCAGTACTTC,CASSEAHGGRAEQYF
TRBV7-6,TRBJ2-1,.,.,TGTGCCAGCAGCATAGGCTTGGGCAGGGCTTACAATGAGCAGTTCTTC,CASSIGLGRAYNEQFF
TRBV9,TRBJ2-5,once,TRBD2,TGTGCCAGCAGCGTCCATCCTAGCGGGCTTAGGGGTGAGACCCAGTACTTC,CASSVHPSGLRGETQYF
TRBV5-4,TRBJ1-5,few,TRBD1,TGTGCCAGCAGCTCCGGGACAGGGAGCAATCAGCCCCAGCATTTT,CASSSGTGSNQPQHF
TRBV7-7,TRBJ2-2,.,TRBD2,TGTGCTAGCAGCTTTCGGAGCGGGATGTCCACCGGGGAGCTGTTTTTT,CASSFRSGMSTGELFF
TRBV29-1,TRBJ1-6,.,TRBD1,TGCAGCGTTCGACAGGGGGCAAATTCACCCCTCCACTTT,CSVRQGANSPLHF
TRBV7-9,TRBJ1-1,.,.,TGTTCCAGCAGCTTAAGCCCGTCGAGCACTGAAGCTTTCTTT,CSSSLSPSSTEAFF
TRBV6-5,TRBJ1-4,.,TRBD1,TGTGCCAGCAGTTCAAATTCAGGGGGCAATGAAAAACTGTTTTTT,CASSSNSGGNEKLFF
TRBV29-1,TRBJ2-7,once,TRBD1,TGCAGCGTTGGTCAGGGGGCAGCGGACGAGCAGTACTTC,CSVGQGAADEQYF
TRBV9,TRBJ2-7,once,.,TGTGCCAGCAGCGCCTCCTACGAGCAGTACTTC,CASSASYEQYF
TRBV15,TRBJ2-5,.,TRBD1,TGTGCCACCAGCACAATAGGGGGCATCGGGACCCAGTACTTC,CATSTIGGIGTQYF
TRBV7-3,TRBJ1-1,.,.,TGTGCCAGCAGCGGGGGGAGTAACACTGAAGCTTTCTTT,CASSGGSNTEAFF
TRBV28,TRBJ2-7,.,.,TGTGCCAGCAGTGGGATTTGGGGGGGCACCTACGAGCAGTACTTC,CASSGIWGGTYEQYF
TRBV9,TRBJ1-3,.,.,TGTGCCAGCAGCGCCCTACAGGCAAACTCTGGAAACACCATATATTTT,CASSALQANSGNTIYF
TRBV5-6,TRBJ2-3,few,TRBD1,TGTGCCAGCAGCCCCAGGGGGCGCACAGATACGCAGTATTTT,CASSPRGRTDTQYF
TRBV4-3,TRBJ2-7,few,.,TGCGCCAGCAGTAGGGGGGGGCCCTACGAGCAGTACTTC,CASSRGGPYEQYF
TRBV28,TRBJ2-7,few,.,TGTGCCAGCAGACAGGGTTCCTCCTACGAGCAGTACTTC,CASRQGSSYEQYF
TRBV6-1,TRBJ1-5,few,.,TGTGCCAGCAGTGAAGAGGCAGAGGCAGGGAGGCAGCCCCAGCATTTT,CASSEEAEAGRQPQHF
TRBV6-5,TRBJ2-7,.,.,TGTGCCAGCAGTTACGGACACAATTACGAGCAGTACTTC,CASSYGHNYEQYF
TRBV30,TRBJ2-5,once,TRBD1,TGTGCCTGGAGTGGATCAGGGGGCCGAGAGACCCAGTACTTC,CAWSGSGGRETQYF
TRBV6-1,TRBJ1-5,.,.,TGTGCCAGCAGTGAACCACCATTGAGGCGAGGGCATCGCAATCAGCCCCAGCATTTT,CASSEPPLRRGHRNQPQHF
TRBV7-2,TRBJ1-6,.,.,TGTGCCAGCAGAGTCAACAGAAATTCACCCCTCCACTTT,CASRVNRNSPLHF
TRBV11-3,TRBJ2-2,.,.,TGTGCCAGCAGCTTAGATCCAGGAAACACCGGGGAGCTGTTTTTT,CASSLDPGNTGELFF
TRBV9,TRBJ2-2,once,.,TGTGCCAGCAGCGTAGGCGACACCGGGGAGCTGTTTTTT,CASSVGDTGELFF
TRBV9,TRBJ1-5,.,.,TGTGCCAGCAGCCCCAGGGGAGACGGAGACCAGCCCCAGCATTTT,CASSPRGDGDQPQHF
TRBV18,TRBJ2-3,.,.,TGTGCCAGCTCACCATACAGGAGAAGCACAGATACGCAGTATTTT,CASSPYRRSTDTQYF
TRBV7-9,TRBJ2-7,.,TRBD2,TGTGCCAGCAGCTTAGTACTAGCGGGAGTAGAGCAGTACTTC,CASSLVLAGVEQYF
TRBV7-2,TRBJ1-2,once,TRBD1,TGTGCCAGCACCGACAGGGGGACTAACTATGGCTACACCTTC,CASTDRGTNYGYTF
TRBV5-6,TRBJ1-2,.,.,TGTGCCAGCAGCGTGGTAAACATTCCGGGGGATGGCTACACCTTC,CASSVVNIPGDGYTF
TRBV19,TRBJ2-7,.,.,TGTGCCAGTAGGGCGGGCAGTGGTCCCTACGAGCAGTACTTC,CASRAGSGPYEQYF
TRBV6-1,TRBJ2-6,.,TRBD1,TGTGCCAGCAGTGAAGCGGAGGGACAGGGGGCTATGGGGGCCAACGTCCTGACTTTC,CASSEAEGQGAMGANVLTF
TRBV4-3,TRBJ2-1,.,.,TGCGCCAGCAGCCAAGATCGGCTAGTCTCCTACAATGAGCAGTTCTTC,CASSQDRLVSYNEQFF
TRBV6-5,TRBJ2-2,.,TRBD2,TGTGCCAGCAGTTGGGGGGGAGGGCCGGGCGGGGAGCTGTTTTTT,CASSWGGGPGGELFF
TRBV4-3,TRBJ2-1,.,.,TGCGCCAGCAGCCGAACGGGGGGCCCGGGAGGAGAGCAGTTCTTC,CASSRTGGPGGEQFF
TRBV9,TRBJ2-2,.,TRBD2,TGTGCCAGCAGCCTCCGACTAGCGGGGGGTAACACCGGGGAGCTGTTTTTT,CASSLRLAGGNTGELFF
TRBV29-1,TRBJ2-3,.,TRBD1,TGCAGCGTTGAGAGGACAGGGGTAACAGATACGCAGTATTTT,CSVERTGVTDTQYF
TRBV5-1,TRBJ1-2,.,TRBD1,TGCGCCAGCAGCCGGGACAGGGTCGGCTATGGCTACACCTTC,CASSRDRVGYGYTF